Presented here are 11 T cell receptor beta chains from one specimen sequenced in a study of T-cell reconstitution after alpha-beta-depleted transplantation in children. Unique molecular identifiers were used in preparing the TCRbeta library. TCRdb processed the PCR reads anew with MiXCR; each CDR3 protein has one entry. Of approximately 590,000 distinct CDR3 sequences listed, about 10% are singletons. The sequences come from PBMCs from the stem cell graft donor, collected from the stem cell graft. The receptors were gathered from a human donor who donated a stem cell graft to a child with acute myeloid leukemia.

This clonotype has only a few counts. CDR3 sequence: CASSATIEREPTDTQYF. The DNA for the CDR3 is TGTGCCAGCAGTGCAACTATTGAGCGGGAGCCTACAGATACGCAGTATTTT. The V call is TRBV25-1, the J call TRBJ2-3, with 8 bases fitting TRBD2. The CDR3 has 17 amino acids. V shed 4 bases and J 3 bases; nucleotides not matched to a gene: 12. Germline V lookup: CDR1 MGHDK, CDR2 SYGVNS.

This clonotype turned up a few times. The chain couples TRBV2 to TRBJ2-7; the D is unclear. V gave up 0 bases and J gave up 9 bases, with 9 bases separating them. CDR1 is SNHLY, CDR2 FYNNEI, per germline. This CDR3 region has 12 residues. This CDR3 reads CASSEARPTQYF. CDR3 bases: TGTGCCAGCAGTGAAGCGCGTCCAACGCAGTACTTC.

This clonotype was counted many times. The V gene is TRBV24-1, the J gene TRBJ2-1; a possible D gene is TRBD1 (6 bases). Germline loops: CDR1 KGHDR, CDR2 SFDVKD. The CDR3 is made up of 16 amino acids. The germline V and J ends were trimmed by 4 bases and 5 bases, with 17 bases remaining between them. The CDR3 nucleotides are TGTGCCACCAGTGACCCCACCGGGACATCCAACAATGAGCAGTTCTTC. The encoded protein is CATSDPTGTSNNEQFF.

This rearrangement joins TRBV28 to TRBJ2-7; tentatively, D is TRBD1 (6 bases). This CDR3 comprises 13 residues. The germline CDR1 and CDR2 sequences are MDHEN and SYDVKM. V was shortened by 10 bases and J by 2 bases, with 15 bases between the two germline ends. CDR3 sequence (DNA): TGTGCCACCCTCCGGGACACTACCTACGAGCAGTACTTC. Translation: CATLRDTTYEQYF.

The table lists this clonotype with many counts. This CDR3 is CSASLAGGPGEQYF. The CDR3 nucleotides are TGCAGTGCTAGTTTAGCGGGAGGGCCCGGAGAGCAGTACTTC. The V and J genes are TRBV20-1 and TRBJ2-7; 11 nucleotides agree with TRBD2. This CDR3 has 14 residues. Trimming took 3 bases from V and 7 from J; bases not matched to a gene: 8. Germline CDR1 is DFQATT and CDR2 is SNEGSKA (reference sequence).

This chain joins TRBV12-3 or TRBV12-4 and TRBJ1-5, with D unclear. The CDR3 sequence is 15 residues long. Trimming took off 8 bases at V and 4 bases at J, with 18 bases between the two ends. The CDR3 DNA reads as TGTGCCAGCGCTACGGACGGAGCCGTAAATCAGCCCCAGCATTTT. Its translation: CASATDGAVNQPQHF.

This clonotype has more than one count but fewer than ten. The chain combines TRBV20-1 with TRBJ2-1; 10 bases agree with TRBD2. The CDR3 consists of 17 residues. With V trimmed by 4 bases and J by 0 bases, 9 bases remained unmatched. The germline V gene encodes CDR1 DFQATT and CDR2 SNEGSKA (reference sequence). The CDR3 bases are TGCAGTGCTACCAGCGGACTAGCGGCTATCTCCTACAATGAGCAGTTCTTC. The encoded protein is CSATSGLAAISYNEQFF.

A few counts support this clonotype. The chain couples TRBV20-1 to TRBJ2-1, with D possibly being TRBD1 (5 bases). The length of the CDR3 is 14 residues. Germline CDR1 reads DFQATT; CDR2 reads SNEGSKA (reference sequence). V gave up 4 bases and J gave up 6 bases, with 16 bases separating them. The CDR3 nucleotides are TGCAGTGCTAAGACAGAGCCACCCGTCAATGAGCAGTTCTTC. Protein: CSAKTEPPVNEQFF.

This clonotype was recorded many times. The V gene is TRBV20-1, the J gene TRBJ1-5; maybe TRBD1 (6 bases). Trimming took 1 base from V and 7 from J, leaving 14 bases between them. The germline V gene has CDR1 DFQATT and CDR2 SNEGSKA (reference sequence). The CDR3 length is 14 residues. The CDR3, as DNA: TGCAGTGCTAGAGCAAGGCAGGGGACCCAGCCCCAGCATTTT. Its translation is CSARARQGTQPQHF.

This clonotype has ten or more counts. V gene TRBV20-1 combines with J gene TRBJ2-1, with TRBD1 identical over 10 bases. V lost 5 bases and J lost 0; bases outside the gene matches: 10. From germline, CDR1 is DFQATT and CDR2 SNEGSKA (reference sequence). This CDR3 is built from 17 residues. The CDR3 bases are TGCAGTGCTCCCGGACAGGGGGATCAGAACTCCTACAATGAGCAGTTCTTC. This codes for CSAPGQGDQNSYNEQFF.

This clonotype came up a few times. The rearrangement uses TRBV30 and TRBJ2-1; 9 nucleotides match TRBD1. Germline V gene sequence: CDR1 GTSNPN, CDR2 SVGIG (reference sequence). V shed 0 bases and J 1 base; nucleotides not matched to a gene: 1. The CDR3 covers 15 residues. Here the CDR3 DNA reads TGTGCCTGGAGTGTCGGACAGGGGTCCTACAATGAGCAGTTCTTC. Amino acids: CAWSVGQGSYNEQFF.